These 20 T cell receptor beta chains were all obtained from the same sample, sequenced in a study of tumor-infiltrating lymphocytes in primary liver carcinoma. Extraction of RNA together with DNA used about 17-30 mg of unsorted bulk tissue. The investigators made TCR beta cDNA from around 540 ng total RNA, using a constant-region primer. Amplification in three nested multiplex PCR rounds with slightly modified ARM-PCR gave rise to TCR beta libraries. Running around 9 cycles apiece, the first two PCR rounds relied on TRBV1-TRBV30 forward primers together with a C-beta reverse primer. Via MiXCR, TCRdb re-called the multiplex PCR reads, giving one row per CDR3 protein. The data hold fewer than 250,000 distinct CDR3 sequences, with 70% to 90% observed a single time. Sequenced material: tumor tissue from primary liver carcinoma. The receptor set was obtained from a middle-aged man with primary liver carcinoma and hepatitis B virus infection.

This clonotype has only a few counts. A single base separates this from a much larger clone, so it may be a read error. The chain joins TRBV7-9 to TRBJ1-5; a possible D gene is TRBD1 (5 bases). In germline, CDR1 is SEHNR, CDR2 FQNEAQ (reference sequence). V lost 5 bases, J lost 9 bases, and 20 bases lay in between. The CDR3 runs to 15 residues. DNA for the CDR3: TGTGCCAGCAGCCGCATCGGGGGAGGAGGTCGGCCCCAGCATTTT. Its protein is CASSRIGGGGRPQHF.

This clonotype was seen a few times. V is TRBV5-1 and J is TRBJ1-2, with 7 nucleotides matching TRBD1. The CDR3 length is 14 residues. The V gene end was trimmed by 4 bases and the J gene end by 4 bases; junction bases not matched to a gene: 7. Germline CDR1 SGHRS, CDR2 YFSETQ. The CDR3 region has the DNA TGCGCCAGCAGCCAGAGACAGGGTGGCTATGGCTACACCTTC. Its protein product is CASSQRQGGYGYTF.

As regards this clonotype: A junction boundary mismatches the germline segment, possibly from a read error. The V and J genes are TRBV29-1 and TRBJ2-2, with TRBD2 matching 10 bases. CDR1 and CDR2 (germline): SQVTM, ANQGSEA. The CDR3 length is 15 residues. The CDR3 loop is CSVGTSEANTGELLF. The CDR3 coding sequence is TGTAGCGTTGGGACTAGCGAGGCGAACACCGGGGAACTGCTTTTT.

In the case of this clonotype: A read error may be the cause here, since a much bigger clone is one base away. The genes are TRBV7-9 and TRBJ2-7; D is ambiguous. The CDR3 has 12 amino acids. Deletions cut 7 bases from V and 3 bases from J, with 10 bases between. The germline gives CDR1 SEHNR, CDR2 FQNEAQ (reference sequence). DNA of the CDR3: TGTGCCAGCAATATTACCCACTACGAGCAGTACTTC. The encoded protein is CASNITHYEQYF.

The chain links TRBV12-3 or TRBV12-4 to TRBJ2-1, with D possibly matching TRBD2 (7 bases). The DNA matches TRBJ2-7 better at its end, which makes the J call doubtful. The CDR3 sequence is 15 residues long. The CDR3 region is CASSLRTRGNYEQYF. The CDR3 bases are TGTGCCAGCAGTTTGAGGACTAGGGGGAACTACGAGCAGTACTTC.

This clonotype was picked up a small number of times. An end of the junction differs from the germline gene, which may be a read error. The genes are TRBV6-1 and TRBJ2-7, with 7 nucleotides matching TRBD1. The CDR3 contains 16 residues. Germline-derived CDR1 and CDR2 are MNHNS and SASEGT. The CDR3 protein is CVSSETYGDRSFEQYF. CDR3 bases: TGTGTCAGCAGTGAAACGTACGGGGACAGAAGCTTCGAGCAGTACTTT.

This chain joins TRBV6-1 and TRBJ2-1, with D hard to call. With 7 bases removed from V and 14 bases from J, the gap between germline ends came to 15 bases. The CDR3 runs to 11 residues. The V gene's germline CDR1 is MNHNS and CDR2 SASEGT. In DNA, the CDR3 is TGTGCCAGCATGCTGTTCGACGCGGAGTTCTTC. Translating it yields CASMLFDAEFF.

On this clonotype itself: Given the absence of the conserved phenylalanine or tryptophan at the CDR3 end, a read error is likely. The chain couples TRBV5-4 to TRBJ2-7; 8 positions agree with TRBD2. The CDR3 is made up of 14 amino acids. V gave up 0 bases and J gave up 8 bases; unmatched junction bases: 7. Germline V lookup: CDR1 SGHNT, CDR2 YYREEE (reference sequence). CDR3 amino acids: CASSLAGGIHKQYY. The DNA of the CDR3 is TGTGCCAGCAGCTTGGCGGGAGGGATCCACAAGCAGTACTAC.

On this clonotype itself: A read error is likely, as this CDR3 ends without the conserved phenylalanine or tryptophan. CDR3 protein: CGVAGQNYGYTL. CDR3 DNA: TGCGGCGTTGCGGGGCAGAACTATGGCTACACCCTC. The genes are TRBV29-1 and TRBJ1-2; TRBD1 is a possible D gene (5 bases). From germline, CDR1 is SQVTM and CDR2 ANQGSEA. The CDR3 is made up of 12 amino acids.

This clonotype was seen a single time. Its ends do not fully match the called genes, so a read error is possible. This chain connects TRBV29-1 to TRBJ1-2; TRBD1 is a possible D gene (6 bases). CDR1 is SQVTM, CDR2 ANQGSEA, per germline. The CDR3 is 16 amino acids. CDR3 protein: CSVEKSQENRDYGYTF. CDR3 bases: TGCAGCGTTGAAAAAAGTCAGGAGAACAGGGACTATGGCTACACCTTT.

Note on this clonotype: Here the CDR3 omits its conserved ending phenylalanine or tryptophan, so a read error is the likely source. No DNA is shown, since the ends of the CDR3 on it are uncertain; the CDR3 is the one TCRdb lists. The genes are TRBV6-1 and TRBJ2-3. In germline, CDR1 is MNHNS, CDR2 SASEGT. Both ends counted, the CDR3 spans 12 residues. CDR3 sequence: CPSKPSTDTRYL.

Concerning this clonotype itself: Its ends do not fully match the called genes, so a read error is possible. This CDR3 is CASSLGISHNEQFF. CDR3 sequence (DNA): TGCGCCAGCAGCTTAGGCATCTCGCACAATGAGCAGTTCTTC. V is TRBV11-3 and J is TRBJ2-1, with D unclear. The germline CDR1 and CDR2 sequences are SGHNT and YENEEA. The CDR3 length is 14 residues.

The V and J genes are TRBV29-1 and TRBJ2-2; D is unclear. Looked up from germline, CDR1 is SQVTM and CDR2 is ANQGSEA. V was clipped by 4 bases and J by 5 bases, with 8 bases between them. This CDR3 is built from 12 residues. The CDR3 region is CSVVKRTGELFF. The CDR3 nucleotides are TGCAGCGTTGTAAAGAGGACCGGGGAGCTGTTTTTT.

This clonotype was observed at least ten times. CDR3 nucleotide sequence: TGTGCCAGCAGCCCCCGTTACGAGCAGTACTTC. Encoded protein: CASSPRYEQYF. V gene TRBV28 combines with J gene TRBJ2-7; D remains ambiguous. Trimming took 6 bases from V and 4 from J, leaving 7 bases between them. Per germline, CDR1 MDHEN and CDR2 SYDVKM. The CDR3 covers 11 residues.

For this clonotype: An end of the junction does not agree with germline; a read error may underlie this. V and J are TRBV6-2 or TRBV6-3 and TRBJ1-2; D not resolved. The germline CDR1 and CDR2 sequences are MNHEY and SVGEGT. This CDR3 is 16 amino acids long. Written as DNA, the CDR3 is TGTGCCACCAGTTACCCCGGAGTGGGCTCCGGAGGTTGCTACACCTTC. Translated: CATSYPGVGSGGCYTF.

Of note for this clonotype: The junction shows a germline mismatch at one end, possibly a read error. The chain couples TRBV6-1 to TRBJ1-1; possibly TRBD1 for D (5 bases). In germline, CDR1 is MNHNS, CDR2 SASEGT. The CDR3 extends over 13 amino acids. The CDR3 nucleotides are TGTACCAGCGAGGGACGGCCAAACACTGAAGCTTTCTTT. This codes for CTSEGRPNTEAFF.

Regarding this clonotype: Compared with germline, one end of the junction differs, possibly owing to a read error. V usage is TRBV6-1 and J usage is TRBJ2-6; no reliable D call. CDR1 MNHNS and CDR2 SASEGT come from the germline V gene. The CDR3 runs 20 residues. CDR3 in DNA: TGTGACACCCGCCTCGGAAAACAGCGAGAAACCCTCTCTGAGGCCAACGTCCTGACTTTC. Amino acid sequence: CDTRLGKQRETLSEANVLTF.

A word on this clonotype: The junction and the germline gene differ at one end; a read error may be behind it. The V gene is TRBV12-3 or TRBV12-4, the J gene TRBJ1-1, with a possible D match to TRBD1 (6 bases). This CDR3 spans 13 amino acids. The CDR3 loop reads CANSFSGAPEAFF. The CDR3 bases are TGTGCCAACAGTTTTTCAGGGGCCCCTGAAGCTTTCTTC.

This clonotype has a handful of counts. Relative to the germline gene, one junction end is altered; a read error may explain this. This chain links TRBV4-1 with TRBJ2-1, with a weak D call TRBD2 (5 bases). CDR3 length: 17 amino acids. Germline values: CDR1 MGHRA, CDR2 YSYEKL. CDR3 amino acids: CASSPRAGVISYNEQLF. DNA for the CDR3: TGCGCCAGCAGCCCGAGGGCTGGAGTGATTTCCTACAATGAGCAGCTCTTC.

V and J are TRBV6-5 and TRBJ2-5; possibly TRBD2 for D (6 bases). V was trimmed by 7 bases and J by 10 bases, leaving 16 bases between them. Germline lookup yields CDR1 MNHEY and CDR2 SVGAGI. There are 12 residues in the CDR3. CDR3 sequence: CASTAGGKIQYF. The CDR3 DNA sequence: TGTGCCAGCACGGCCGGAGGGAAGATCCAGTACTTC.